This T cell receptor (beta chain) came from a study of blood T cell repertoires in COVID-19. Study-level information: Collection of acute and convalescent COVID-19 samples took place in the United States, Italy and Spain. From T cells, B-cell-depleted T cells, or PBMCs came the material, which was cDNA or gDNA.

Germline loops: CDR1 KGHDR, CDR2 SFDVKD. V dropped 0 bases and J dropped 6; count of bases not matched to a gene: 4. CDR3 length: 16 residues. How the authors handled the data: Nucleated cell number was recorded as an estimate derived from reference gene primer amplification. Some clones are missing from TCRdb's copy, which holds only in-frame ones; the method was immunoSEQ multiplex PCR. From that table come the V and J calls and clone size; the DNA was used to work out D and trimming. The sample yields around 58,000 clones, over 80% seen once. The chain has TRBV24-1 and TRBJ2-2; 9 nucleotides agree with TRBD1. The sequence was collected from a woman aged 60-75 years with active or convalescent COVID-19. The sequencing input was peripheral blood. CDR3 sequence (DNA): TGTGCCACCAGTGATTTGCAGACAGGGGGATCCGGGGAGCTGTTTTTT. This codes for CATSDLQTGGSGELFF.